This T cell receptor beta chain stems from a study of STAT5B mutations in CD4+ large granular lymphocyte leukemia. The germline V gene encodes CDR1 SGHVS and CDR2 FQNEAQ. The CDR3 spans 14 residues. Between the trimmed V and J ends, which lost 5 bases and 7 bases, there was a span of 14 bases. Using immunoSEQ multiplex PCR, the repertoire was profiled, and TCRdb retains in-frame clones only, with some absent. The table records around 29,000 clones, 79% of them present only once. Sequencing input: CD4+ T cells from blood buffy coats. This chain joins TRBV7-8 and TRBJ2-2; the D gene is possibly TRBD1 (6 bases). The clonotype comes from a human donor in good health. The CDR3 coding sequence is TGTGCCAGCAGCACCCAGGGGCATAGCGGGGAGCTGTTTTTT. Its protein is CASSTQGHSGELFF.